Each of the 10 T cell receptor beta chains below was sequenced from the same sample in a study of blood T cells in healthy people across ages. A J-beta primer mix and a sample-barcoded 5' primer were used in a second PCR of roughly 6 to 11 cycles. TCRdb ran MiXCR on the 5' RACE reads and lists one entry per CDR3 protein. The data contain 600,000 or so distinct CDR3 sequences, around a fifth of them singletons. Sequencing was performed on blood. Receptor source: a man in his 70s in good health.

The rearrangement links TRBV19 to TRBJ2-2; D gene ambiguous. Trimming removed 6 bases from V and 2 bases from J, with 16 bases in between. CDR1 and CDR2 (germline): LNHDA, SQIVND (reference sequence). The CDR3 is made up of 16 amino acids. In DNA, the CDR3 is TGTGCCAGTAGCGGAGATTCCCAAACTAACACCGGGGAGCTGTTTTTT. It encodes CASSGDSQTNTGELFF.

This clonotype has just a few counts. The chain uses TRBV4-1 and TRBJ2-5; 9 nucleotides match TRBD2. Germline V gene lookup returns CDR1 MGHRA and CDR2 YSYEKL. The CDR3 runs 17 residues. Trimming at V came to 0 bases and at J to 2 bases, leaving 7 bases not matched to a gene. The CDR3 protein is CASSQEKGLAGQETQYF. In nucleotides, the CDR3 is TGCGCCAGCAGCCAAGAAAAGGGTCTAGCGGGACAAGAGACCCAGTACTTC.

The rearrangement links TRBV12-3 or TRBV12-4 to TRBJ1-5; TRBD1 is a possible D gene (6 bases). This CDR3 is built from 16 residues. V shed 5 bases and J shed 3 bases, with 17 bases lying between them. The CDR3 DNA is TGTGCCAGCAGTCAGGGGACCGCCTTATCCAATCAGCCCCAGCATTTT. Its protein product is CASSQGTALSNQPQHF.

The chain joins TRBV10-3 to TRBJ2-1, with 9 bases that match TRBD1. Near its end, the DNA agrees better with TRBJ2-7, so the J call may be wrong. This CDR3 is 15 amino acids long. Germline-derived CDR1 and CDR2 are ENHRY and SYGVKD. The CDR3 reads CAISAGQGDPYEQYF. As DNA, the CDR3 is TGTGCCATCAGCGCGGGACAGGGAGATCCCTACGAGCAGTACTTC.

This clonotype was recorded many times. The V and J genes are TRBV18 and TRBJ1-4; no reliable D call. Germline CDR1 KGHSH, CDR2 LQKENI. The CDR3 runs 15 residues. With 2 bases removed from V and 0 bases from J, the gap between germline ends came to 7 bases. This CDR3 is CASSPSGATNEKLFF. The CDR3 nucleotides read TGTGCCAGCTCACCATCGGGCGCAACTAATGAAAAACTGTTTTTT. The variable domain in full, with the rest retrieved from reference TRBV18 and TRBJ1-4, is NAGVMQNPRHLVRRRGQEARLRCSPMKGHSHVYWYRQLPEEGLKFMVYLQKENIIDESGMPKERFSAEFPKEGPSILRIQQVVRGDSAAYFCASSPSGATNEKLFFGSGTQLSVL.

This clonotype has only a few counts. The CDR3 DNA reads as TGCGCCAGCAGCCAAGATGCAGGGGTGAACACCGGGGAGCTGTTTTTT. This gives the protein CASSQDAGVNTGELFF. The J gene is TRBJ2-2, the V gene TRBV4-1; maybe TRBD1 (6 bases). V shed 0 bases and J shed 1 base, with 9 bases lying between them. Germline V gene data show CDR1 as MGHRA and CDR2 as YSYEKL. CDR3 length: 16 residues.

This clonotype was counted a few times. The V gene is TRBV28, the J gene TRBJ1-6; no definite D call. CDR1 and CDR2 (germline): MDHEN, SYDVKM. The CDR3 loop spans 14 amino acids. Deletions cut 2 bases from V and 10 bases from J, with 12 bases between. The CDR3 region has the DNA TGTGCCAGCAGTTTAGGCAGATCACGCTCACCCCTCCACTTT. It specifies CASSLGRSRSPLHF.

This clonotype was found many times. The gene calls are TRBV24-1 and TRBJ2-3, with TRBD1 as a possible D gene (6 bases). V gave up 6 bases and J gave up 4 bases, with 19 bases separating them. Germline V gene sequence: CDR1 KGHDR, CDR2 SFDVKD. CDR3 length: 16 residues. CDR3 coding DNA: TGTGCCACCAGTAGTGGGGGCCTCGGAACCGCAGATACGCAGTATTTT. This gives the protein CATSSGGLGTADTQYF.

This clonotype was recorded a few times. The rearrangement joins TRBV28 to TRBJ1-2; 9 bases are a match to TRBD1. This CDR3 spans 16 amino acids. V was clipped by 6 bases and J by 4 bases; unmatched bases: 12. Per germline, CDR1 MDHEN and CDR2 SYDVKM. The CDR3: CASRFSPDRGTYGYTF. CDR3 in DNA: TGTGCCAGCAGGTTTAGCCCGGACAGGGGCACCTATGGCTACACCTTC.

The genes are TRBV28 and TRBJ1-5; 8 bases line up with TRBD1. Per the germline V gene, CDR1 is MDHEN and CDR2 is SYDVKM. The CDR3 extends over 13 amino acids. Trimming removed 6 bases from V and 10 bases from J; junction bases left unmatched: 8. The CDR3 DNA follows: TGTGCCAGCAGCCCCGGACAGGGTGGACCCCAGCATTTT. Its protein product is CASSPGQGGPQHF.